Listed below are T cell receptor beta chains from one sample, sequenced in a study of cytomegalovirus exposure and HLA in healthy donors. Generated by immunoSEQ multiplex PCR, the TCRdb table keeps only in-frame clones and is missing some. The sample consists of about 160,000 clones, 65% to 80% of them appearing once. Sequenced input: PBMCs. The origin of the receptors is a man aged 40-49 years in good health and CMV-seropositive. Both conserved end residues are part of each CDR3. A D gene is named only where the DNA matches it firmly. Only some rows state a clone size, as once, few, many or a class for expanded clones.

J gene: TRBJ2-7; V gene: TRBV5-1; D gene: TRBD2; clone size: .; CDR3 DNA: TGCGCCAGCAGCCCGGAGACTAGCGGGTTCTCCTACGAGCAGTACTTC; CDR3 protein: CASSPETSGFSYEQYF
J gene: TRBJ1-5; V gene: TRBV5-1; D gene: .; clone size: .; CDR3 DNA: TGCGCCAGCAGCTTGTCAGGGGGCAATCAGCCCCAGCATTTT; CDR3 protein: CASSLSGGNQPQHF
J gene: TRBJ1-1; V gene: TRBV19; D gene: .; clone size: .; CDR3 DNA: TGTGCCAGTAGTATAAATGGAGGGAACACTGAAGCTTTCTTT; CDR3 protein: CASSINGGNTEAFF
J gene: TRBJ2-5; V gene: TRBV30; D gene: .; clone size: .; CDR3 DNA: TGTGCCTGGAGTGTACATGAGACCCAGTACTTC; CDR3 protein: CAWSVHETQYF
J gene: TRBJ2-1; V gene: TRBV19; D gene: TRBD2; clone size: .; CDR3 DNA: TGTGCCAGTACCGATCTTAGCGGGGGAAATGAGCAGTTCTTC; CDR3 protein: CASTDLSGGNEQFF
J gene: TRBJ2-1; V gene: TRBV19; D gene: TRBD2; clone size: .; CDR3 DNA: TGTGCCAGTAGTACCTCGAGTTCTAGAAGATTAGGCGGGAGGGCCCGACATGAGCAGTTCTTC; CDR3 protein: CASSTSSSRRLGGRARHEQFF
J gene: TRBJ2-3; V gene: TRBV5-4; D gene: TRBD2; clone size: .; CDR3 DNA: TGTGCCAGCAGCTCCAAACTAGCGGGAGCAGCAGATACGCAGTATTTT; CDR3 protein: CASSSKLAGAADTQYF
J gene: TRBJ1-1; V gene: TRBV19; D gene: .; clone size: .; CDR3 DNA: TGTGCCAGTAGCAGGGTAGCTTACGCTGAAGCTTTCTTT; CDR3 protein: CASSRVAYAEAFF
J gene: TRBJ2-1; V gene: TRBV11-2; D gene: TRBD2; clone size: .; CDR3 DNA: TGTGCCAGCAGCTCCCTTAGCGGGAGGTACAATGAGCAGTTCTTC; CDR3 protein: CASSSLSGRYNEQFF
J gene: TRBJ1-2; V gene: TRBV4-3; D gene: .; clone size: .; CDR3 DNA: TGCGCCAGCAGCCAAGTTGAGACAGATGGTGGCTACACCTTC; CDR3 protein: CASSQVETDGGYTF
J gene: TRBJ1-1; V gene: TRBV20-1; D gene: .; clone size: .; CDR3 DNA: TGCAGTGCTAGTCGGGACACTGAAGCTTTCTTT; CDR3 protein: CSASRDTEAFF
J gene: TRBJ1-2; V gene: TRBV18; D gene: TRBD1; clone size: once; CDR3 DNA: TGTGCCAGCTCACCACTGGGACAGGCACAGGGAGGCTACACCTTC; CDR3 protein: CASSPLGQAQGGYTF
J gene: TRBJ1-3; V gene: TRBV19; D gene: .; clone size: .; CDR3 DNA: TGTGCCAGTAGGCGGGAAGCCTCTGGAAACACCATATATTTT; CDR3 protein: CASRREASGNTIYF
J gene: TRBJ1-4; V gene: TRBV4-2; D gene: .; clone size: .; CDR3 DNA: TGTGCCAGCAGCCCGAGGGTCCCTAATGAAAAACTGTTTTTT; CDR3 protein: CASSPRVPNEKLFF